The 17 T cell receptor beta chains below were found in one sample sequenced in a study of tumor-infiltrating lymphocytes in oesophageal squamous cell carcinoma. Each CDR3 protein is one row after TCRdb ran MiXCR on the PCR reads. The table has fewer than 20,000 distinct CDR3 sequences, around two fifths seen once. Sequencing was performed on normal esophageal tissue next to the tumor. The source of these receptors is a female donor with esophageal squamous cell carcinoma.

At least ten counts were recorded for this clonotype. The V gene is TRBV2, the J gene TRBJ2-5, with D perhaps TRBD2 (6 bases). This CDR3 contains 15 residues. Germline CDR1 is SNHLY and CDR2 is FYNNEI. Trimming removed 7 bases at V and 2 bases at J, with 17 bases between. The CDR3 sequence is CASTLLGTAQETQYF. The CDR3 coding sequence is TGTGCCAGCACCCTACTTGGGACTGCACAAGAGACCCAGTACTTC.

By its share, this clonotype is medium-sized. The V and J genes are TRBV12-3 or TRBV12-4 and TRBJ2-5; the D gene is possibly TRBD2 (5 bases). V lost 3 bases and J 2 bases, leaving 10 bases between the germline ends. The CDR3 runs to 14 residues. As DNA, the CDR3 is TGTGCCAGCAGTTTCGGGGATAAACAAGAGACCCAGTACTTC. It specifies CASSFGDKQETQYF.

V gene TRBV7-8 combines with J gene TRBJ2-3; 12 bases line up with TRBD2. This CDR3 region has 17 residues. The germline CDR1 and CDR2 sequences are SGHVS and FQNEAQ. V lost 3 bases and J lost 3; bases outside the gene matches: 7. The CDR3 DNA reads as TGTGCCAGCAGCTTGATACTAGCGGGAGGAAAAACAGATACGCAGTATTTT. Translating gives CASSLILAGGKTDTQYF.

This clonotype was seen a few times. V and J are TRBV19 and TRBJ2-2; D could derive from TRBD1 or TRBD2 (5 bases each). CDR1 is LNHDA and CDR2 is SQIVND in the germline V gene (reference sequence). The CDR3 is 13 residues long. V was shortened by 5 bases and J by 6 bases, with 10 bases between the two germline ends. Written as DNA, the CDR3 is TGTGCCAGTAGTCTACTGGGACCCGGGGAGCTGTTTTTT. Protein: CASSLLGPGELFF. The whole variable domain, filled in from reference TRBV19 and TRBJ2-2, reads DGGITQSPKYLFRKEGQNVTLSCEQNLNHDAMYWYRQDPGQGLRLIYYSQIVNDFQKGDIAEGYSVSREKKESFPLTVTSAQKNPTAFYLCASSLLGPGELFFGEGSRLTVL.

The genes are TRBV7-2 and TRBJ2-5; TRBD2 matches at 10 bases. The CDR3 consists of 15 residues. Germline assignment: CDR1 SGHTA and CDR2 FQGNSA. Unmatched junction bases numbered 7, after V lost 4 bases and J lost 5 bases. The CDR3 nucleotides read TGTGCCAGCAGCTCCAAGCGGGGGGGCGGGGAGACCCAGTACTTC. Translation: CASSSKRGGGETQYF.

This clonotype is medium-sized in the sample. The gene calls are TRBV7-9 and TRBJ2-3; TRBD1 or TRBD2 may be the D gene (6 bases each). The germline V gene has CDR1 SEHNR and CDR2 FQNEAQ (reference sequence). This CDR3 has 15 residues. Between the trimmed V and J ends, which lost 4 bases and 6 bases, there was a span of 17 bases. CDR3 bases: TGTGCCAGCAGCTCCGGGCACAGGGAGGCCGATACGCAGTATTTT. This codes for CASSSGHREADTQYF.

With respect to this clonotype: The CDR3 ends on some other residue instead of the conserved phenylalanine or tryptophan, so this is likely a read error. It is unclear where the CDR3 begins or ends on the DNA, so no DNA is shown, and the CDR3 is as TCRdb lists it. The chain couples TRBV6-2 or TRBV6-3 to TRBJ2-3; the table's D call of TRBD1 was not tested on the DNA. CDR1 is MNHEY and CDR2 is SVGEGT in the germline V gene. The CDR3 length is 18 residues, termini included. CDR3 protein: CASSGAGGAGNSPLHFGN.

By sample fraction, this clonotype is medium-sized. The V gene is TRBV6-6, the J gene TRBJ2-2, with 9 bases identical to TRBD2. Per germline, CDR1 MNHNY and CDR2 SVGAGI (reference sequence). The CDR3 covers 18 residues. V gave up 1 base and J gave up 3 bases; unmatched junction bases: 9. The CDR3 region is CASSYFSGRLADTGELFF. The CDR3 DNA reads TGTGCCAGCAGTTACTTCTCGGGGAGACTAGCGGACACCGGGGAGCTGTTTTTT.

J is TRBJ2-1 and V is TRBV7-6, with TRBD2 identical over 8 bases. With the DNA end fitting TRBJ2-7 better, the J assignment may be wrong. Germline CDR1 and CDR2: SGHVS and FNYEAQ. This CDR3 is built from 14 residues. The DNA of the CDR3 is TGTGCCAGCAGCGGTGAACTAGCGGCTTGGGAGCAGTACTTC. Translated, it gives CASSGELAAWEQYF.

This clonotype was seen at least ten times. V gene TRBV6-2 or TRBV6-3 combines with J gene TRBJ1-1, with TRBD1 as a possible D gene (5 bases). The germline V and J ends were trimmed by 2 bases and 6 bases, with 13 bases remaining between them. Germline V gene sequence: CDR1 MNHEY, CDR2 SVGEGT. This CDR3 comprises 14 residues. DNA for the CDR3: TGTGCCAGCAGTTACAGTGGGGCCGGGGCTGAAGCTTTCTTT. It codes for CASSYSGAGAEAFF.

This clonotype was detected ten times or more. Germline and junction disagree at one end, which may indicate a read error. This chain joins TRBV5-1 and TRBJ2-5, with D possibly TRBD1 on 5 matching bases. Per germline, CDR1 SGHRS and CDR2 YFSETQ. This CDR3 has 14 amino acids. CDR3 DNA: TGCGCCAGCAGCTCGACAGTGAATAATTCACCCCTCCACTTC. Translating it yields CASSSTVNNSPLHF.

The table lists this clonotype with many counts. The chain couples TRBV18 to TRBJ2-1; 8 positions match TRBD1. CDR1 and CDR2 (germline): KGHSH, LQKENI. The V gene end was trimmed by 3 bases and the J gene end by 4 bases; junction bases not matched to a gene: 11. The CDR3 has 17 amino acids. As DNA, the CDR3 is TGTGCCAGCTCACCCGCCCCAACAGGGGGAAGATACAATGAGCAGTTCTTC. This gives the protein CASSPAPTGGRYNEQFF.

CDR3 coding DNA: TGTGCCTGGAGTGTAACGGGAGGGGCCACTGAAGCTTTCTTT. Translation: CAWSVTGGATEAFF. The V and J genes are TRBV30 and TRBJ1-1, with a possible D match to TRBD1 (5 bases). The germline gives CDR1 GTSNPN, CDR2 SVGIG (reference sequence). The CDR3 contains 14 residues. Trimming removed 0 bases at V and 4 bases at J, with 12 bases between.

Remarks on this clonotype: Lacking the conserved final phenylalanine or tryptophan, this CDR3 likely reflects a read error. No DNA is shown, since the ends of the CDR3 on it are uncertain; the CDR3 is the one TCRdb lists. This rearrangement joins TRBV20-1 to TRBJ2-7; the table's D gene call, TRBD1, was not cross checked with the DNA. Germline lookup yields CDR1 DFQATT and CDR2 SNEGSKA (reference sequence). The CDR3 length is 14 residues, termini included. CDR3 region: CSARNREYGYTFGS.

This clonotype was counted many times. J is TRBJ2-1 and V is TRBV4-1; possibly TRBD1 for D (6 bases). The CDR3 contains 16 residues. V dropped 0 bases and J dropped 6 bases, with 15 bases sitting between them. Germline CDR1 reads MGHRA; CDR2 reads YSYEKL. The chain's CDR3 is CASSQDSADSRNEQFF. The CDR3 DNA reads TGCGCCAGCAGCCAAGATTCCGCGGACAGCCGCAATGAGCAGTTCTTC.

This clonotype showed up just a few times. This sequence joins TRBV20-1 and TRBJ1-1; D is possibly TRBD1 (6 bases). V was pared by 0 bases and J by 6 bases, with 17 bases between. This CDR3 has 15 residues. Germline lookup yields CDR1 DFQATT and CDR2 SNEGSKA (reference sequence). In DNA form, the CDR3 reads TGCAGTGCTAGAGATCCGCTACCGACAGGACCTGAAGCTTTCTTT. Protein product: CSARDPLPTGPEAFF.

This clonotype was found many times. This chain connects TRBV6-1 to TRBJ1-1; D is possibly TRBD1 (5 bases). V lost 7 bases and J lost 4, with 16 bases in between. The CDR3 is 14 amino acids. Germline CDR1 reads MNHNS; CDR2 reads SASEGT. The CDR3 nucleotides are TGTGCCAGCACCGAAGTTGGGGGATCCACTGAAGCTTTCTTT. Amino acid sequence: CASTEVGGSTEAFF.